This T cell receptor (beta chain) is drawn from a study of cytomegalovirus exposure and HLA in healthy donors. Repertoires were generated with immunoSEQ multiplex PCR, while TCRdb's copy carries only in-frame clones and drops some. The sample holds about 220,000 clones; around 87% are singletons and the top ten take around 3%. Germline CDR1 and CDR2: SGHRS and YFSETQ. The CDR3 has 16 residues. J lost 0 bases, V lost 5 bases, and 10 bases had no gene match. With regard to this clone: The antigen is not known.

General study findings and limits: In vitro confirmation showed a few CMV-associated chains to be CMV antigen specific.

The sequence derives from a young man in good health and CMV-seronegative. The chain has TRBV5-1 and TRBJ1-2; 7 nucleotides match TRBD1. Sequenced sample: PBMCs. CDR3 nucleotides: TGCGCCAGCAGTCCGGGGGGGACAGCTGCTAACTATGGCTACACCTTC. It yields the protein CASSPGGTAANYGYTF.